Listed below are T cell receptor beta chains from one sample, sequenced in a study of T-cell reconstitution after alpha-beta-depleted transplantation in children. TCRdb called the PCR reads again in MiXCR, with one record for every CDR3 protein. The sample lists a few hundred thousand distinct CDR3 sequences, about 20% occurring once. The sample was PBMCs from the stem cell graft donor, taken from the stem cell graft. The source of these receptors is a human donor who donated a stem cell graft to a child with acute myeloid leukemia. The CDR3 runs from the conserved cysteine through the conserved F or W. Fields, in order: D gene, clone size, V gene, J gene, CDR3 DNA, CDR3 protein. The D gene is left open where the match is weak. Not all rows give a size; the values are once, few, many and, for expanded clones, a class.

d_call: NA; clone_size: NA; v_call: TRBV15; j_call: TRBJ2-4; cdr3_nt: TGTGCCACCAGCAGAGATCCTCAGGGAACCAAAAACACTCAGTACTTC; cdr3_aa: CATSRDPQGTKNTQYF
d_call: TRBD2; clone_size: NA; v_call: TRBV6-2/TRBV6-3; j_call: TRBJ2-1; cdr3_nt: TGTGCCAGCAGTTACTCGATGTCTAGCGGGAGGGAAAATGAGCAGTTCTTC; cdr3_aa: CASSYSMSSGRENEQFF
d_call: NA; clone_size: NA; v_call: TRBV15; j_call: TRBJ1-1; cdr3_nt: TGTGCCACCAGCAGAGTGGTCGGGGACACTGAAGCTTTCTTT; cdr3_aa: CATSRVVGDTEAFF
d_call: NA; clone_size: few; v_call: TRBV5-1; j_call: TRBJ2-1; cdr3_nt: TGCGCCAGCAGCTTGGATGTATCAAGCTCCTACAATGAGCAGTTCTTC; cdr3_aa: CASSLDVSSSYNEQFF
d_call: NA; clone_size: once; v_call: TRBV5-6; j_call: TRBJ2-5; cdr3_nt: TGTGCCAGCAGTCGGCGCGGGAACCTCCTGGAAGAGACCCAGTACTTC; cdr3_aa: CASSRRGNLLEETQYF
d_call: TRBD2; clone_size: NA; v_call: TRBV7-8; j_call: TRBJ2-1; cdr3_nt: TGTGCCAGCTCCCGAGCGGGAGAGGGGTACAATGAGCAGTTCTTC; cdr3_aa: CASSRAGEGYNEQFF
d_call: NA; clone_size: once; v_call: TRBV12-3/TRBV12-4; j_call: TRBJ2-1; cdr3_nt: TGTGCCGGCGGGACAACCTCCTACAATGAGCAGTTCTTC; cdr3_aa: CAGGTTSYNEQFF
d_call: NA; clone_size: NA; v_call: TRBV12-3/TRBV12-4; j_call: TRBJ1-5; cdr3_nt: TGTGCCAGCTCGCGGAGAAGCAATCAGCCCCAGCATTTT; cdr3_aa: CASSRRSNQPQHF
d_call: NA; clone_size: many; v_call: TRBV28; j_call: TRBJ1-1; cdr3_nt: TGTGCCAGCAGCTACGCCTCGGAGGCTTTCTTT; cdr3_aa: CASSYASEAFF
d_call: TRBD1; clone_size: few; v_call: TRBV28; j_call: TRBJ1-5; cdr3_nt: TGTGCCAGCAGCACAACCGGGACAGGGGTTAATCAGCCCCAGCATTTT; cdr3_aa: CASSTTGTGVNQPQHF
d_call: NA; clone_size: few; v_call: TRBV27; j_call: TRBJ1-6; cdr3_nt: TGTGCCAGCAGTTTAGCAGGGAACGCCCTCCACTTT; cdr3_aa: CASSLAGNALHF
d_call: NA; clone_size: few; v_call: TRBV7-2; j_call: TRBJ2-3; cdr3_nt: TGTGCCAGCAGCTTAAGGGGCGGCTACACAGATACGCAGTATTTT; cdr3_aa: CASSLRGGYTDTQYF
d_call: NA; clone_size: few; v_call: TRBV4-3; j_call: TRBJ1-2; cdr3_nt: TGCGCCAGCAGCCAAGGCTCCGGGGCCCCCTATGGCTACACCTTC; cdr3_aa: CASSQGSGAPYGYTF
d_call: NA; clone_size: few; v_call: TRBV12-3/TRBV12-4; j_call: TRBJ2-1; cdr3_nt: TGTGCCAGCAGTTTAGGGTCCCGCGGGGTTGAGCAGTTCTTC; cdr3_aa: CASSLGSRGVEQFF
d_call: TRBD1; clone_size: NA; v_call: TRBV20-1; j_call: TRBJ2-1; cdr3_nt: TGCAGTGCTAGAGGAGGGCAGGGGGCCTACAATGAGCAGTTCTTC; cdr3_aa: CSARGGQGAYNEQFF
d_call: TRBD1; clone_size: NA; v_call: TRBV4-3; j_call: TRBJ2-4; cdr3_nt: TGCGCCAGCAGCCAAGGAGAGACAGGGTTCCAAAACATTCAGTACTTC; cdr3_aa: CASSQGETGFQNIQYF
d_call: NA; clone_size: few; v_call: TRBV12-3/TRBV12-4; j_call: TRBJ2-2; cdr3_nt: TGTGCCAGCACCCAAAGGGTTGGACGCAGGGAAAACACCGGGGAGCTGTTTTTT; cdr3_aa: CASTQRVGRRENTGELFF
d_call: NA; clone_size: NA; v_call: TRBV7-2; j_call: TRBJ2-1; cdr3_nt: TGTGCCAGCAGTAGGGAGGCTAGCTCCTACAATGAGCAGTTCTTC; cdr3_aa: CASSREASSYNEQFF
d_call: NA; clone_size: many; v_call: TRBV29-1; j_call: TRBJ2-1; cdr3_nt: TGCAGCGTTGTCAAGGGGGGCATTATCAATGAGCAGTTCTTC; cdr3_aa: CSVVKGGIINEQFF
d_call: TRBD1; clone_size: NA; v_call: TRBV7-6; j_call: TRBJ2-7; cdr3_nt: TGTGCCAGCAGCTTAAAGGACAGGGCCTACGAGCAGTACTTC; cdr3_aa: CASSLKDRAYEQYF
d_call: TRBD2; clone_size: NA; v_call: TRBV4-3; j_call: TRBJ2-7; cdr3_nt: TGCGCCAGCAGCCAAGGGACTAGCGGGCCCGCAAGCTACGAGCAGTACTTC; cdr3_aa: CASSQGTSGPASYEQYF
d_call: NA; clone_size: many; v_call: TRBV20-1; j_call: TRBJ1-3; cdr3_nt: TGCAGTGCTAGAGGGTCTGGGCCTGGAAACACCATATATTTT; cdr3_aa: CSARGSGPGNTIYF
d_call: TRBD1; clone_size: few; v_call: TRBV20-1; j_call: TRBJ2-1; cdr3_nt: TGCAGTGCTAGATCCCAGACAGGGAGTAAGGAGCAGTTCTTC; cdr3_aa: CSARSQTGSKEQFF
d_call: NA; clone_size: NA; v_call: TRBV7-6; j_call: TRBJ1-6; cdr3_nt: TGTGCCAGCAGCTTAGCGCTCCAGTGGAGTTCACCCCTCCACTTT; cdr3_aa: CASSLALQWSSPLHF
d_call: TRBD2; clone_size: once; v_call: TRBV10-2; j_call: TRBJ2-1; cdr3_nt: TGCGCCAGCAGTGAAGGACTAGCGGGAGCGTTCTCCTACAATGAGCAGTTCTTC; cdr3_aa: CASSEGLAGAFSYNEQFF
d_call: TRBD1; clone_size: NA; v_call: TRBV20-1; j_call: TRBJ2-7; cdr3_nt: TGCAGTGCTAGAGATACGGACAGGGGCTACTACGAGCAGTACTTC; cdr3_aa: CSARDTDRGYYEQYF
d_call: TRBD1; clone_size: many; v_call: TRBV29-1; j_call: TRBJ1-1; cdr3_nt: TGCAGCGTTGAAAGGCAGGGGGCTGGCACTGAAGCTTTCTTT; cdr3_aa: CSVERQGAGTEAFF
d_call: TRBD2; clone_size: NA; v_call: TRBV9; j_call: TRBJ2-1; cdr3_nt: TGTGCCAGCAGCGAGAGCGGGAGTGCCTACAATGAGCAGTTCTTC; cdr3_aa: CASSESGSAYNEQFF
d_call: TRBD2; clone_size: few; v_call: TRBV28; j_call: TRBJ2-1; cdr3_nt: TGTGCCAGCGGCGGGAGAGGGCAGTTCTTC; cdr3_aa: CASGGRGQFF
d_call: NA; clone_size: NA; v_call: TRBV12-3/TRBV12-4; j_call: TRBJ2-7; cdr3_nt: TGTGCCAGCAGTGACTACCCCTACGAGCAGTACTTC; cdr3_aa: CASSDYPYEQYF
d_call: TRBD1; clone_size: NA; v_call: TRBV5-6; j_call: TRBJ2-1; cdr3_nt: TGTGCCAGCAGCTTGGGACAGGGAAATATCAATGAGCAGTTCTTC; cdr3_aa: CASSLGQGNINEQFF
d_call: NA; clone_size: NA; v_call: TRBV7-2; j_call: TRBJ2-7; cdr3_nt: TGTGCCAGCAGCCCGGGGCCTTACCTCTCCTACGAGCAGTACTTC; cdr3_aa: CASSPGPYLSYEQYF
d_call: TRBD2; clone_size: many; v_call: TRBV29-1; j_call: TRBJ2-2; cdr3_nt: TGCAGCGTAAAGAGCGGGAGCCACACCGGGGAGCTGTTTTTT; cdr3_aa: CSVKSGSHTGELFF
d_call: TRBD1; clone_size: NA; v_call: TRBV20-1; j_call: TRBJ1-4; cdr3_nt: TGCAGTGCCCGGTCAGGGGGTTGGGAAAAACTGTTTTTT; cdr3_aa: CSARSGGWEKLFF
d_call: TRBD2; clone_size: NA; v_call: TRBV20-1; j_call: TRBJ2-2; cdr3_nt: TGCAGTGCTAGAGATCGACTAGCGGGGCGGGAAACCGGGGAGCTGTTTTTT; cdr3_aa: CSARDRLAGRETGELFF
d_call: NA; clone_size: many; v_call: TRBV12-3/TRBV12-4; j_call: TRBJ2-1; cdr3_nt: TGTGCCCGTCTGGAGCCTAACAATGAGCAGTTCTTC; cdr3_aa: CARLEPNNEQFF
d_call: TRBD2; clone_size: NA; v_call: TRBV3-1; j_call: TRBJ2-3; cdr3_nt: TGTGCCAGCGGACCTGGGACTAGCGGGAACACAGATACGCAGTATTTT; cdr3_aa: CASGPGTSGNTDTQYF
d_call: TRBD2; clone_size: many; v_call: TRBV20-1; j_call: TRBJ2-3; cdr3_nt: TGCAGTGCTAGACCGGGACTAGCGAGGCCCTCACGATATACGCAGTATTTT; cdr3_aa: CSARPGLARPSRYTQYF
d_call: NA; clone_size: many; v_call: TRBV24-1; j_call: TRBJ2-3; cdr3_nt: TGTGCCACCAGTGATCGACTAGTCACAGATACGCAGTATTTT; cdr3_aa: CATSDRLVTDTQYF
d_call: NA; clone_size: few; v_call: TRBV4-2; j_call: TRBJ2-7; cdr3_nt: TGTGCCAGCAGCCAAGAAAGGGTGGACTACGAGCAGTACTTC; cdr3_aa: CASSQERVDYEQYF
d_call: NA; clone_size: NA; v_call: TRBV12-3/TRBV12-4; j_call: TRBJ2-7; cdr3_nt: TGTGCCAGCGGAAACAACGAGCAGTACTTC; cdr3_aa: CASGNNEQYF
d_call: TRBD2; clone_size: few; v_call: TRBV27; j_call: TRBJ2-2; cdr3_nt: TGTGCCAGCAGTCAAGGACTAGCGGGGGACACCGGGGAGCTGTTTTTT; cdr3_aa: CASSQGLAGDTGELFF
d_call: NA; clone_size: few; v_call: TRBV25-1; j_call: TRBJ2-1; cdr3_nt: TGTGCCAGCAGTGAGGGAAGGGGATCCTACAATGAGCAGTTCTTC; cdr3_aa: CASSEGRGSYNEQFF
d_call: NA; clone_size: few; v_call: TRBV12-3/TRBV12-4; j_call: TRBJ1-4; cdr3_nt: TGTGCCAGCACTCGAGTAGATGAAAAACTGTTTTTT; cdr3_aa: CASTRVDEKLFF
d_call: NA; clone_size: NA; v_call: TRBV21-1; j_call: TRBJ2-7; cdr3_nt: TGTGCCAGCAGCAAAAAGGGCATAGACTACGAGCAGTACTTC; cdr3_aa: CASSKKGIDYEQYF